Following are 24 T cell receptor beta chains from one sample sequenced in a study of T cell responses to AZD1222 COVID-19 vaccine. Method: immunoSEQ multiplex PCR; TCRdb's copy keeps in-frame clones and lacks some. The table records 170,000 or so clones, roughly nine tenths of them present only once. Sequencing was performed on peripheral blood, taken on day 0 of AZD1222 vaccination. The receptors were gathered from an adult in good health.

V is TRBV6-2 or TRBV6-3 and J is TRBJ1-1, with a possible D match to TRBD1 (6 bases). Trimming shortened V by 2 bases and J by 1 base, and 14 bases separated the two germline ends. The CDR3 consists of 16 residues. CDR1 is MNHEY and CDR2 is SVGEGT in the germline V gene. CDR3 in amino acids: CASSYLNRVRNTEAFF. The DNA for the CDR3 is TGTGCCAGCAGTTACCTAAACAGGGTAAGGAACACTGAAGCTTTCTTT.

The chain couples TRBV24-1 to TRBJ1-2, with 7 bases aligning to TRBD1. CDR1 and CDR2 from the germline V gene are KGHDR and SFDVKD. V lost 7 bases, J lost 2 bases, and 3 bases stayed unmatched. This CDR3 is 13 amino acids long. CDR3 residues: CATSRGINYGYTF. The CDR3 DNA follows: TGTGCCACCAGCAGGGGGATCAACTATGGCTACACCTTC.

The chain uses TRBV7-9 and TRBJ2-7; TRBD1 agrees at 12 bases. With 5 bases clipped from V and 5 bases from J, the junction kept 4 bases outside the gene matches. The CDR3 has 14 residues. Germline CDR1 reads SEHNR; CDR2 reads FQNEAQ (reference sequence). DNA of the CDR3: TGTGCCAGCAGCCGGGACAGGGGGCTCCACGAGCAGTACTTC. This encodes CASSRDRGLHEQYF.

The chain joins TRBV7-2 to TRBJ2-3; D is ambiguous. CDR1 and CDR2 from the germline V gene are SGHTA and FQGNSA. There are 13 residues in the CDR3. V was shortened by 5 bases and J by 4 bases, with 10 bases between the two germline ends. The CDR3 loop is CASSAQVPDTQYF. For the CDR3, the DNA is TGTGCCAGCAGCGCCCAGGTCCCAGATACGCAGTATTTT.

The CDR3 reads CASSVGLAGPQIEQFF. In DNA, the CDR3 is TGTGCCAGCAGCGTCGGACTAGCGGGCCCCCAAATCGAGCAGTTCTTC. The V call is TRBV9, the J call TRBJ2-1, with 11 bases aligning to TRBD2. The length of the CDR3 is 16 residues. Germline CDR1 and CDR2: SGDLS and YYNGEE. The J segment lost 10 bases and the V segment lost 2 bases, leaving 11 bases of the junction unmatched.

The gene calls are TRBV19 and TRBJ1-5, with a possible D match to TRBD1 (5 bases). Germline V gene sequence: CDR1 LNHDA, CDR2 SQIVND (reference sequence). The V end was cut by 0 bases, the J end by 2 bases, with 5 bases between. This CDR3 has 14 residues. CDR3 sequence reads: CASSIETGNQPQHF. The DNA of the CDR3 is TGTGCCAGTAGTATAGAGACAGGCAATCAGCCCCAGCATTTT.

The chain has TRBV7-3 and TRBJ1-1, with a possible D match to TRBD1 (5 bases). Germline V lookup: CDR1 SGHTA, CDR2 FQGTGA. V lost 5 bases to trimming and J lost 11 bases, with 18 bases between them. The CDR3 extends over 13 amino acids. CDR3 loop: CASSSGAAGWAFF. CDR3 in DNA: TGTGCCAGCAGCAGCGGGGCGGCGGGGTGGGCTTTCTTT.

This chain links TRBV28 with TRBJ1-5; D possibly corresponds to TRBD1 (6 bases). The CDR3 length is 15 residues. Germline CDR1 and CDR2: MDHEN and SYDVKM. The V gene lost 6 bases and the J gene lost 4 bases, with 16 bases spanning the gap. CDR3 nucleotides: TGTGCCAGCAGAGTAGGGGGGAGTACGAATCAGCCCCAGCATTTT. This encodes CASRVGGSTNQPQHF.

This clone was found once. V usage is TRBV7-3 and J usage is TRBJ2-1; 7 bases are a match to TRBD2. CDR3 length: 19 amino acids. Germline loops: CDR1 SGHTA, CDR2 FQGTGA. J gave up 4 bases and V 1 base, and 16 bases lay outside the gene matches. The CDR3 DNA follows: TGTGCCAGCAGCTTAATCGGAGCGGGGACGACCCCGGGTTACAATGAGCAGTTCTTC. Translating it yields CASSLIGAGTTPGYNEQFF.

A few counts support this clone. CDR3 in amino acids: CASSQVYSNQPQHF. DNA for the CDR3: TGTGCCAGCAGCCAAGTATATAGCAATCAGCCCCAGCATTTT. This chain links TRBV3-1 (or the pseudogene TRBV3-2) with TRBJ1-5; D remains unclear. The CDR3 length is 14 residues. Trimming stripped 1 base from V and 0 bases from J, with 4 bases between. Germline V gene sequence: CDR1 LGHDT, CDR2 YNNKEL (reference sequence).

This sequence joins TRBV7-2 and TRBJ2-1, with D hard to call. This CDR3 region has 14 residues. The V end was cut by 7 bases, the J end by 3 bases, with 13 bases between. In germline, CDR1 is SGHTA, CDR2 FQGNSA. For the CDR3, the DNA is TGTGCCAGCAAGATCCAAACTCACTACAATGAGCAGTTCTTC. Protein product: CASKIQTHYNEQFF.

The chain carries TRBV11-1 and TRBJ2-1, with 11 bases lining up with TRBD2. Losses at the gene ends were 5 bases for V and 2 bases for J; bases not matched to a gene: 5. The V gene's germline CDR1 is SGHAT and CDR2 FQDESV (reference sequence). The CDR3 is made up of 16 amino acids. In nucleotides, the CDR3 is TGTGCCAGCAGCCGGGTGACTAGCGGGACCTACAATGAGCAGTTCTTC. This sequence encodes CASSRVTSGTYNEQFF. Drawing the rest from reference TRBV11-1 and TRBJ2-1, the complete variable domain is EAEVAQSPRYKITEKSQAVAFWCDPISGHATLYWYRQILGQGPELLVQFQDESVVDDSQLPKDRFSAERLKGVDSTLKIQPAELGDSAMYLCASSRVTSGTYNEQFFGPGTRLTVL.

The CDR3, as DNA: TGTGCCACCCTAAGGGCCACCAACTCCTACGAGCAGTACTTC. Residues: CATLRATNSYEQYF. The gene calls are TRBV6-5 and TRBJ2-7; D gene ambiguous. Germline lookup yields CDR1 MNHEY and CDR2 SVGAGI. Trimming removed 10 bases from V and 0 bases from J, with 16 bases in between. The CDR3 is 14 amino acids.

V gene TRBV5-1 combines with J gene TRBJ2-7, with D possibly called TRBD1 or TRBD2 (5 bases each). The germline CDR1 and CDR2 sequences are SGHRS and YFSETQ. V lost 9 bases and J 0 bases, leaving 10 bases between the germline ends. CDR3 length: 12 amino acids. The CDR3 spells CANRDASYEQYF. In nucleotides, the CDR3 is TGCGCCAACCGGGACGCCTCCTACGAGCAGTACTTC.

V and J are TRBV10-2 and TRBJ1-2; D gene uncertain. V was trimmed by 3 bases and J by 4 bases, leaving 15 bases between them. The germline gives CDR1 WSHSY, CDR2 SAAADI. There are 15 residues in the CDR3. The DNA of the CDR3 is TGCGCCAGCAGTGAAACAAGAGGGAGCGGCTATGGCTACACCTTC. Its translation is CASSETRGSGYGYTF.

The V and J genes are TRBV24-1 and TRBJ2-3; TRBD2 aligns across 8 bases. V lost 7 bases to trimming and J lost 1 base; unmatched junction nucleotides: 9. CDR1 is KGHDR, CDR2 SFDVKD, per germline. The CDR3 spans 16 residues. The CDR3 DNA is TGTGCCACCAGCGCTCATGAAGCGGGGGGCACAGATACGCAGTATTTT. It specifies CATSAHEAGGTDTQYF.

The V call is TRBV2, the J call TRBJ1-5, with D possibly matching TRBD1 (5 bases). Trimming took 7 bases from V and 4 from J, leaving 11 bases between them. Germline V gives CDR1 SNHLY, CDR2 FYNNEI. CDR3 length equals 13 residues. CDR3 loop: CASKGPANQPQHF. CDR3 DNA sequence: TGTGCCAGCAAGGGACCGGCTAATCAGCCCCAGCATTTT.

The V call is TRBV5-1, the J call TRBJ2-7, with D unresolved. Trimming shortened V by 0 bases and J by 5 bases, and 12 bases separated the two germline ends. The CDR3 is 14 residues long. The germline CDR1 and CDR2 sequences are SGHRS and YFSETQ. Here the CDR3 DNA reads TGCGCCAGCAGCTTGGCTCTGGGTTTAGACGAGCAGTACTTC. This translates into CASSLALGLDEQYF.

This rearrangement joins TRBV18 to TRBJ1-3, with TRBD1 matching 9 bases. Per the germline V gene, CDR1 is KGHSH and CDR2 is LQKENI. Losses at the gene ends were 1 base for V and 3 bases for J; bases not matched to a gene: 4. The CDR3 covers 16 residues. The CDR3 protein is CASSPLDRGNGNTIYF. The CDR3, as DNA: TGTGCCAGCTCACCACTGGACAGGGGAAATGGAAACACCATATATTTT. Complete variable domain (other parts from reference TRBV18 and TRBJ1-3): NAGVMQNPRHLVRRRGQEARLRCSPMKGHSHVYWYRQLPEEGLKFMVYLQKENIIDESGMPKERFSAEFPKEGPSILRIQQVVRGDSAAYFCASSPLDRGNGNTIYFGEGSWLTVV.

V is TRBV5-8 and J is TRBJ1-6; tentative D call: TRBD1 (6 bases). CDR1 is SGHTS and CDR2 is YDEGEE in the germline V gene. V was pared by 0 bases and J by 12 bases, with 16 bases between. The CDR3 contains 15 residues. The CDR3 here is CASSLGSGGDLPLHF. In DNA, the CDR3 is TGTGCCAGCAGCTTGGGTTCCGGGGGCGATTTACCCCTCCACTTT.

The V call is TRBV7-9, the J call TRBJ2-1, with D possibly TRBD1 on 5 matching bases. V lost 6 bases and J 5 bases, leaving 23 bases between the germline ends. CDR3 length: 17 residues. Germline-derived CDR1 and CDR2 are SEHNR and FQNEAQ (reference sequence). The CDR3 sequence is CASSFPLGVPPDNEQFF. The CDR3 region has the DNA TGTGCCAGCAGTTTTCCGTTAGGGGTGCCACCTGACAATGAGCAGTTCTTC. The full variable domain, its missing parts supplied by reference TRBV7-9 and TRBJ2-1, is DTGVSQNPRHKITKRGQNVTFRCDPISEHNRLYWYRQTLGQGPEFLTYFQNEAQLEKSRLLSDRFSAERPKGSFSTLEIQRTEQGDSAMYLCASSFPLGVPPDNEQFFGPGTRLTVL.

The gene calls are TRBV19 and TRBJ2-7, with D unclear. Germline assignment: CDR1 LNHDA and CDR2 SQIVND (reference sequence). Trimming cost V 5 bases and J 5 bases, with 13 bases left between them. This CDR3 has 13 residues. CDR3 in amino acids: CASSLVHPNEQYF. In DNA form, the CDR3 reads TGTGCCAGTAGTTTAGTCCACCCCAACGAGCAGTACTTC.

J is TRBJ1-2 and V is TRBV6-4, with D possibly being TRBD1 (5 bases). Between the trimmed V and J ends, which lost 6 bases and 4 bases, there was a span of 18 bases. Germline CDR1 is MRHNA and CDR2 is SNTAGT. The CDR3 is 15 amino acids. The DNA for the CDR3 is TGTGCCAGCAGAGTGACCCCCGGGGGGGGCTATGGCTACACCTTC. This gives the protein CASRVTPGGGYGYTF.

This clone was recorded a few times. The chain couples TRBV7-2 to TRBJ2-3; 11 positions match TRBD2. This CDR3 is 15 amino acids long. CDR1 and CDR2 (germline): SGHTA, FQGNSA. V was clipped by 2 bases and J by 3 bases; unmatched bases: 1. Here the CDR3 reads CASSLTSGRTDTQYF. In DNA, the CDR3 is TGTGCCAGCAGCTTAACTAGCGGGAGAACAGATACGCAGTATTTT.